Here is one T cell receptor (beta chain) with its context. The antigen remains unidentified. This entry belongs to a study of a mutant IDH1 vaccine in newly diagnosed glioma. Whole-study context: The earlier regimen, radiotherapy, temozolomide, or both, was most often both. Participants attended visit V12, the safety follow-up, at week 35, and then attended visit V13 at week 47.

Regarding time point: week 47, end of study. Mutant IDH1 20-mer peptide, at 300 ug, made up each vaccine dose, with topical imiquimod. The assay was immunoSEQ multiplex PCR, and TCRdb's table has in-frame clones only and misses some. The table has about 94,000 clones, over 85% seen once. Germline V CDR1 and CDR2: MNHNS, SASEGT. CDR3 length equals 14 residues. V dropped 4 bases and J dropped 9; count of bases not matched to a gene: 9. This TCR came from a woman aged 50 to 60 with glioma. The sample here was PBMCs, taken from a glioma patient whose treatment included an IDH1 peptide vaccine. The V and J genes are TRBV6-1 and TRBJ2-7; 10 bases line up with TRBD1. The CDR3 is CASSVGQGYRVQYF. In DNA form, the CDR3 reads TGTGCCAGCAGTGTGGGACAGGGGTATCGGGTGCAGTACTTC.